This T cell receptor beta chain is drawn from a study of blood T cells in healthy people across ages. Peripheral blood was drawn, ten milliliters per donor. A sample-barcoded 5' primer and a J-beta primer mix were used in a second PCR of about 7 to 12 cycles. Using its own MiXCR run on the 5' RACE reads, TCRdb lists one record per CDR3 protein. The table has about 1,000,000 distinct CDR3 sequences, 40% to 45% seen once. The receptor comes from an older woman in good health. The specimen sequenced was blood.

DNA of the CDR3: TGTGCCAGCACCCTACAGGGGACAGGAGGAGAAAAACTGTTTTTT. It specifies CASTLQGTGGEKLFF. The chain links TRBV2 to TRBJ1-4; 8 bases are shared with TRBD1. The CDR3 is 15 residues long. The V gene's germline CDR1 is SNHLY and CDR2 FYNNEI. Trimming took 7 bases from V and 8 from J; bases not matched to a gene: 12.